A selection of T cell receptor beta chains follows, all from one sample in a study of T cell repertoires in cytomegalovirus infection. TCRdb itself ran the reads through MiXCR, one entry per CDR3 protein. The sample holds some 180,000 distinct CDR3 sequences; about 18% are singletons and the top ten take around 25%. The sequencing input was CD8+ T cells from PBMCs. The receptors were sampled from a human donor in good health (CMV status not recorded). Some clones in this sample may be carry-over from other donors' samples. Each CDR3 is given with its conserved first and last residue. A D gene is named only where the DNA matches it firmly. Clone size is given for some rows only: seen once, a few or many times, or a class if the clone is expanded.

J,size,D,V,CDR3,DNA
TRBJ2-3,few,TRBD2,TRBV7-6,CASSLAPITRGAIDTQYF,TGTGCCAGCAGCTTAGCCCCTATCACGCGGGGGGCAATAGATACGCAGTATTTT
TRBJ2-2,NA,NA,TRBV28,CASSSLRGPGELFF,TGTGCCAGCAGCTCCCTCAGGGGACCCGGGGAGCTGTTTTTT
TRBJ1-1,few,TRBD1,TRBV10-3,CAIRGQGEGILMNTEAFF,TGTGCCATCAGGGGACAGGGAGAAGGGATCCTCATGAACACTGAAGCTTTCTTT
TRBJ1-5,few,NA,TRBV7-2,CASSLDSIPRDGNQPQHF,TGTGCCAGCAGCTTAGATTCAATCCCGAGGGATGGCAATCAGCCCCAGCATTTT
TRBJ2-5,many,NA,TRBV7-2,CASSLGLSETQYF,TGTGCCAGCAGCCTGGGGCTTTCCGAGACCCAGTACTTC
TRBJ2-1,few,NA,TRBV2,CASTSRIEQFF,TGTGCCAGCACCAGTAGGATTGAGCAGTTCTTC
TRBJ2-1,NA,NA,TRBV7-2,CASSPSATAEYNEQFF,TGTGCCAGCAGCCCCTCCGCTACGGCAGAGTACAATGAGCAGTTCTTC
TRBJ2-1,NA,NA,TRBV11-2,CASSLVDTYNEQFF,TGTGCCAGCAGCTTAGTAGACACTTACAATGAGCAGTTCTTC
TRBJ2-3,NA,NA,TRBV14,CASSHVPRGGRSDTQYF,TGTGCCAGCAGCCATGTACCCCGAGGGGGGAGGAGCGATACGCAGTATTTT
TRBJ2-7,NA,TRBD1,TRBV5-5,CASSVSGQASYEQYF,TGTGCCAGCAGTGTTTCGGGACAGGCCTCCTACGAGCAGTACTTC
TRBJ1-1,NA,NA,TRBV12-3/TRBV12-4,CASSSGQGEAFF,TGTGCCAGCAGCTCAGGCCAGGGTGAAGCTTTCTTT
TRBJ1-1,NA,NA,TRBV12-3/TRBV12-4,CASIQGNTEAFF,TGTGCCAGCATCCAGGGGAACACTGAAGCTTTCTTT